This T cell receptor beta chain was observed in a study of tumor-infiltrating lymphocytes in primary liver carcinoma. Study overall: The patients, men and women alike, were aged 30 to 69 years.

RNA and DNA were co-extracted from around 18-30 mg of unsorted bulk tissue. None of the patients had received treatment, and all had chronic HBV infection. All of the tumor samples contained over 90% viable tumor cells. CDR1 MNHEY and CDR2 SVGAGI come from the germline V gene. The CDR3 runs to 12 residues. TCR beta cDNA came from roughly 0.45 ug total RNA, primed with a constant-region primer. Construction of TCR beta libraries relied on three successive nested multiplex PCR rounds employing slightly modified ARM-PCR. Two initial PCR rounds of approximately 10 cycles each paired TRBV1-TRBV30 forward primers with a C-beta reverse primer. A single record per CDR3 protein comes from TCRdb applying MiXCR to the multiplex PCR reads. The data contain 70,000 to 85,000 distinct CDR3 sequences, about 64% of them seen just once; the ten biggest clones take up roughly an eighth. Ten or more counts support this clonotype.

The TCR sequence derives from a woman between 55 and 75 years old with primary liver carcinoma and hepatitis B virus infection. Sample: liver tumor tissue from sampling region 4. Sample subset: tumor region T4, right-lateral pole. This sequence joins TRBV6-5 and TRBJ2-7; 8 bases match TRBD2. The CDR3 DNA reads TGTGCAGAGAGACTAGCGAACTACGAGCAGTACTTC. Translated: CAERLANYEQYF.